The clone carrying this TCR beta chain was observed at least ten times. Its antigen remains unknown. A single record per CDR3 protein comes from TCRdb applying MiXCR to the RT-PCR reads. Altogether 430,000 or so distinct CDR3 sequences are present, roughly 9.7% being singletons, with the ten largest covering approximately 12%. These data are taken from a study of response to subunit inactivated influenza vaccine. Regarding the study as a whole: There was a suggestion from the authors that each seasonal influenza vaccination recruits few new T cells.

Trimming cost V 1 base and J 4 bases, with 7 bases left between them. Germline V CDR1 and CDR2: DFQATT, SNEGSKA (reference sequence). The CDR3 contains 12 residues. The sample here was PBMCs from blood, taken roughly 48 days after vaccination. The TCR originated in a man aged 50 to 60 who received an inactivated influenza vaccine. The rearrangement joins TRBV20-1 to TRBJ1-1; TRBD1 is a possible D gene (6 bases). CDR3 nucleotides: TGCAGTGCTAGAGGGGGGCGCACTGAAGCTTTCTTT. Its translation: CSARGGRTEAFF.